This T cell receptor beta chain was documented in a study of blood T cell repertoires in COVID-19. Study information: The samples span acute and convalescent COVID-19 from the United States, Italy and Spain. Sample material is recorded as cDNA or gDNA derived from T cells, B-cell-depleted T cells, or PBMCs.

In the original workflow: Reference gene primer amplification gave nucleated cell count estimates. This table comes from immunoSEQ multiplex PCR, and its TCRdb copy is limited to in-frame clones, with some not included. V, J and clone size derive from that table, while D and trimming were established from the DNA sequence. The data contain fewer than 120,000 clones, around three quarters of them singletons. Germline V gene data show CDR1 as MNHEY and CDR2 as SMNVEV (reference sequence). The CDR3 runs to 12 residues. V lost 2 bases to trimming and J lost 4 bases, with 5 bases between them. Sequencing input: peripheral blood. This receptor was obtained from a woman aged 60 to 75 with acute or convalescent COVID-19. The genes are TRBV27 and TRBJ1-2; no reliable D call. Written as DNA, the CDR3 is TGTGCCAGCAGTTTAAGCGGCTATGGCTACACCTTC. This translates into CASSLSGYGYTF.